This is a list of T cell receptor beta chains from one sample in a study of T cell changes during pregnancy in multiple sclerosis. This table comes from immunoSEQ multiplex PCR, and its TCRdb copy is limited to in-frame clones, with some not included. The sample records about 44,000 clones, roughly 91% being singletons. Sequencing used CD4+ T cells from peripheral blood mononuclear cells, obtained in the first trimester of pregnancy. The receptors were gathered from a female donor with multiple sclerosis, enrolled in a pregnancy study. CDR3s include the opening cysteine and the closing phenylalanine or tryptophan. Fields, in order: J gene, V gene, D gene, clone size, CDR3 DNA, CDR3 protein. A D gene is named only where the DNA matches it firmly. Clone size is not always given. Where it is, it says once, few, many or a class for expanded clones.

>TRBJ2-3|TRBV29-1|-|-
TGCAGCGTTGCGAAAGCGGGTAGCACAGATACGCAGTATTTT
CSVAKAGSTDTQYF
>TRBJ2-7|TRBV6-6|TRBD2|-
TGTGCCAGCAGGAGACTAGCGGGAGGCGAGCAGTACTTC
CASRRLAGGEQYF
>TRBJ2-1|TRBV4-3|TRBD2|-
TGCGCCAGCAGCCGATCGACCGGCGGGGGGCAGGGTGAGCAGTTCTTC
CASSRSTGGGQGEQFF
>TRBJ1-1|TRBV30|-|once
TGTGCCTGGAGCCCTCAGATGAACACTGAAGCTTTCTTT
CAWSPQMNTEAFF
>TRBJ2-5|TRBV9|TRBD2|-
TGTGCCAGCAGCCCCCGAGAAGGGACTACACACCAAGAGACCCAGTACTTC
CASSPREGTTHQETQYF
>TRBJ2-2|TRBV7-8|-|-
TGTGCCAGCAGCTCAAGGGACTTCTACACCGGGGAGCTGTTTTTT
CASSSRDFYTGELFF
>TRBJ1-5|TRBV19|-|-
TGTGCCAGTAGTGGAGGCACGCCCCAGCATTTT
CASSGGTPQHF
>TRBJ2-3|TRBV7-3|TRBD2|-
TGTGCCAGCAGCTTATGGAGCGGGACCACAGATACGCAGTATTTT
CASSLWSGTTDTQYF
>TRBJ1-2|TRBV19|-|-
TGTGCCAGTAGTATCGCACAGGGTTATGGCTACACCTTC
CASSIAQGYGYTF
>TRBJ1-2|TRBV28|-|-
TGTGCCAGCAGTTTTTTATCCTATGGCTACACCTTC
CASSFLSYGYTF
>TRBJ1-2|TRBV5-4|TRBD1|once
TGTGCCAGCAGCTGGACAGGGAGAAATTATGGCTACACCTTC
CASSWTGRNYGYTF
>TRBJ2-1|TRBV7-6|TRBD2|-
TGTGCCAGCAGCTTAGAGATAGCGGGAGTAAATGAGCAGTTCTTC
CASSLEIAGVNEQFF
>TRBJ1-2|TRBV19|TRBD1|-
TGTGCCAGTATGTTGGGACAGGGGTTCCACTATGGCTACACCTTC
CASMLGQGFHYGYTF
>TRBJ2-3|TRBV18|TRBD1|-
TGTGCCAGCTCAACACTACCCGGGACAGGGGGCGAGACAGATACGCAGTATTTT
CASSTLPGTGGETDTQYF
>TRBJ2-7|TRBV27|TRBD2|-
TGTGCCAGCAGTCCTGAGACTAGCGGGAGGCCTTACGAGCAGTACTTC
CASSPETSGRPYEQYF
>TRBJ1-1|TRBV6-1|TRBD1|-
TGTGCCAGCAGACGACAGGGGGCTAACACTGAAGCTTTCTTT
CASRRQGANTEAFF
>TRBJ1-2|TRBV6-5|-|-
TGTGCCAGCAGTCAAACAGGGAGAGGCTACACCTTC
CASSQTGRGYTF
>TRBJ1-2|TRBV14|-|-
TGTGCCAGCAGCCAAGAGCAGGGCGGCTATGGCTACACCTTC
CASSQEQGGYGYTF
>TRBJ2-5|TRBV19|TRBD1|-
TGTGCCAGTAGTATAGGGGGGACAGGGGGCACGAGGCAAGAGACCCAGTACTTC
CASSIGGTGGTRQETQYF
>TRBJ2-3|TRBV28|TRBD2|-
TGTGCCAGCAGTCCCAGGCCGGGACTAGCGGGAGGGCGGACAGATACGCAGTATTTT
CASSPRPGLAGGRTDTQYF
>TRBJ2-7|TRBV29-1|-|-
TGCAGCGTCTTAGGACTAACCTCTTCGACCGAGCAGTACTTC
CSVLGLTSSTEQYF
>TRBJ2-1|TRBV5-6|TRBD2|-
TGTGCCAGCAGCTTGACGGGACTAGCGGACAACAATGAGCAGTTCTTC
CASSLTGLADNNEQFF